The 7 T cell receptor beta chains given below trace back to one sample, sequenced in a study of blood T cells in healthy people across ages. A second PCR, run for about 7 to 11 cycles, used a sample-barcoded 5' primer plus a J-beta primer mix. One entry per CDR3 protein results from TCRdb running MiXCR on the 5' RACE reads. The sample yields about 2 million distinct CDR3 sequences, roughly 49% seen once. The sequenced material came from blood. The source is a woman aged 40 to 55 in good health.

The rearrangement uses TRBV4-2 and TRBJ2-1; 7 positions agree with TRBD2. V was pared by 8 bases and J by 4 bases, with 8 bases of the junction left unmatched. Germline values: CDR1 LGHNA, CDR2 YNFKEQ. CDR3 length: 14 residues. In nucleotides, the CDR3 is TGTGCCAGCCAGTGGGAGGGAGATTACAATGAGCAGTTCTTC. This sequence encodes CASQWEGDYNEQFF.

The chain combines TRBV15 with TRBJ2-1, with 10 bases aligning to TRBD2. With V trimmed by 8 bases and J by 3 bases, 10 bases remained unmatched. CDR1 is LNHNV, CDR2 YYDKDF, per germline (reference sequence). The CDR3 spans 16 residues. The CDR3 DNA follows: TGTGCCACCGCGGGGGAGCGGGGGGGAAACTACAATGAGCAGTTCTTC. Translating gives CATAGERGGNYNEQFF.

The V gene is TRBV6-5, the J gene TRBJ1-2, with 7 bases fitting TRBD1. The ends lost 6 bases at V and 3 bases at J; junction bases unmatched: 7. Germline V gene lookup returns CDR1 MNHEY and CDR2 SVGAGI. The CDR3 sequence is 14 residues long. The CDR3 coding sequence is TGTGCCAGCAGACAGGGGTCGTTTGACTATGGCTACACCTTC. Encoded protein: CASRQGSFDYGYTF.

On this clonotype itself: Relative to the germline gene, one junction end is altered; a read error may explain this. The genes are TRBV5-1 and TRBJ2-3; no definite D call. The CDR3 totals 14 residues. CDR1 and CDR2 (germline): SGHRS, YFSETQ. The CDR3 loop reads CASSYRTRTETQYF. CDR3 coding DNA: TGCGCCAGCAGCTACCGGACCCGCACAGAGACGCAGTATTTT.

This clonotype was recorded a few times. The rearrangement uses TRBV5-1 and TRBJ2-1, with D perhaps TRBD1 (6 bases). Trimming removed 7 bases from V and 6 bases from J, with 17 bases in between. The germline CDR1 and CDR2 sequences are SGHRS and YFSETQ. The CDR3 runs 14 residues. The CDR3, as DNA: TGCGCCAGCTGCCGCCAGGGGTTTTTCAATGAGCAGTTCTTC. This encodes CASCRQGFFNEQFF.

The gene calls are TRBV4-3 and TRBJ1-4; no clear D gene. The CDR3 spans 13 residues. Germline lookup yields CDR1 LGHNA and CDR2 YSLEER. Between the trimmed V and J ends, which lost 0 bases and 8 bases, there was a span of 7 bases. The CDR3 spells CASSQDLREKLFF. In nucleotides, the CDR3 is TGCGCCAGCAGCCAAGATCTGAGGGAAAAACTGTTTTTT.

The CDR3 nucleotides are TGTGCCAGCAGCCAAAATCAGGGGGCAGGCTATGGCTACACCTTC. This encodes CASSQNQGAGYGYTF. V and J are TRBV3-1 and TRBJ1-2; TRBD1 agrees at 8 bases. The CDR3 is 15 residues long. Germline loops: CDR1 LGHDT, CDR2 YNNKEL (reference sequence). Losses at the gene ends were 2 bases for V and 4 bases for J; bases not matched to a gene: 6.